Each of the 20 T cell receptor beta chains below was sequenced from the same sample in a study of CD8 T cells in ankylosing spondylitis. Findings and caveats of the study: It appeared that ankylosing spondylitis blood was characterized by a TCR beta motif of fewer than ten highly homologous variants.

TCRdb processed the 5' RACE reads anew with MiXCR; each CDR3 protein has one entry. The repertoire holds 700,000 to 850,000 distinct CDR3 sequences, approximately 12% seen once, with roughly 0.51% in the top ten. These TCRs' antigens remain unknown. Sequencing input: blood, either unsorted or a sorted T cell fraction (not recorded which). The receptors originated from a male donor with ankylosing spondylitis.

This chain uses TRBV5-5 with TRBJ2-1; 8 nucleotides line up with TRBD2. Germline trimming cut 2 bases from V and 2 bases from J; bases unmatched to any gene: 12. Germline V gives CDR1 SGHKS, CDR2 YYEKEE (reference sequence). CDR3 length equals 18 residues. The CDR3 loop is CASSLVGLAGGAYNEQFF. The CDR3 DNA is TGTGCCAGCAGCTTAGTTGGTTTGGCGGGGGGAGCCTACAATGAGCAGTTCTTC.

This clonotype has a count of ten or more. The chain couples TRBV9 to TRBJ1-2; D not certain. Germline CDR1 is SGDLS and CDR2 is YYNGEE. This CDR3 contains 13 residues. The V gene lost 4 bases and the J gene lost 0 bases, with 7 bases spanning the gap. CDR3 coding DNA: TGTGCCAGCAGCACCGAAGCTAACTATGGCTACACCTTC. Amino acid sequence: CASSTEANYGYTF.

This clonotype has just a few counts. The rearrangement uses TRBV20-1 and TRBJ2-3; 7 positions agree with TRBD2. This CDR3 has 16 residues. The trim removed 0 bases at V and 1 base at J, leaving 7 bases unmatched. Germline V gene lookup returns CDR1 DFQATT and CDR2 SNEGSKA (reference sequence). The CDR3 loop is CSARDHGGVGTDTQYF. The CDR3 nucleotides read TGCAGTGCTAGAGATCATGGGGGGGTGGGCACAGATACGCAGTATTTT.

The CDR3 region is CASSLTWGFSNEQFF. The CDR3 nucleotides read TGTGCCAGCAGCTTAACGTGGGGTTTCTCCAATGAGCAGTTCTTC. V gene TRBV7-2 combines with J gene TRBJ2-1, with D unclear. V lost 2 bases to trimming and J lost 6 bases, with 14 bases between them. This CDR3 is built from 15 residues. CDR1 and CDR2 (germline): SGHTA, FQGNSA.

In the case of this clonotype: A much larger clone is a single base away; this may be a read error. The rearrangement links TRBV12-3 or TRBV12-4 to TRBJ1-3, with TRBD1 matching over 11 bases. The CDR3 extends over 17 amino acids. This CDR3 reads CASTSDRGRDFGNTISF. The CDR3 nucleotides read TGTGCCAGCACCTCGGACAGGGGGCGAGATTTTGGAAACACCATATCTTTT.

The rearrangement uses TRBV5-1 and TRBJ2-2, with D perhaps TRBD1 or TRBD2 (5 bases each). The CDR3 length is 17 residues. The germline V gene encodes CDR1 SGHRS and CDR2 YFSETQ. Trimming removed 5 bases at V and 1 base at J, with 18 bases between. The CDR3 DNA follows: TGCGCCAGCAGTTTTGACACCGGGACGCTGAACACCGGGGAGCTGTTTTTT. Protein: CASSFDTGTLNTGELFF.

This chain uses TRBV11-2 with TRBJ2-3, with a weak D call TRBD2 (5 bases). CDR1 and CDR2 (germline): SGHAT, FQNNGV. The V and J ends lost 4 bases and 3 bases respectively, with 14 bases between them. The CDR3 sequence is 15 residues long. CDR3 bases: TGTGCCAGCAGCTCTGAACCTAGCAAAACAGATACGCAGTATTTT. This encodes CASSSEPSKTDTQYF.

This chain connects TRBV5-1 to TRBJ1-5; D unclear. V was shortened by 4 bases and J by 6 bases, with 17 bases between the two germline ends. Germline lookup yields CDR1 SGHRS and CDR2 YFSETQ. CDR3 length: 15 amino acids. The CDR3 spells CASSRGEGAGQPQHF. The CDR3 DNA is TGCGCCAGCAGCCGCGGGGAGGGCGCGGGTCAGCCCCAGCATTTT.

The V call is TRBV20-1, the J call TRBJ2-1, with D possibly called TRBD1 or TRBD2 (5 bases each). Trimming took off 4 bases at V and 3 bases at J, with 13 bases between the two ends. In germline, CDR1 is DFQATT, CDR2 SNEGSKA (reference sequence). The CDR3 extends over 14 amino acids. DNA of the CDR3: TGCAGTGCTAAGGGGCTAGCCTTCTACAATGAGCAGTTCTTC. Encoded protein: CSAKGLAFYNEQFF.

The chain couples TRBV20-1 to TRBJ2-3; TRBD1 might be the D (5 bases). CDR3 length equals 13 residues. The V end lost 4 bases, the J end lost 5 bases, and 13 bases lay between the germline ends. Looked up from germline, CDR1 is DFQATT and CDR2 is SNEGSKA (reference sequence). CDR3 region: CSAIRAVEDTQYF. The CDR3 region has the DNA TGCAGTGCTATCAGGGCTGTTGAAGATACGCAGTATTTT.

This clonotype was counted between two and nine times. The chain couples TRBV4-3 to TRBJ1-2; D remains unclear. CDR1 is LGHNA, CDR2 YSLEER, per germline. The CDR3 runs 13 residues. V was pared by 3 bases and J by 1 base, with 6 bases between. The CDR3 DNA reads as TGCGCCAGCAGCCAGTCCGATAACTATGGCTACACCTTC. It translates to CASSQSDNYGYTF.

The rearrangement uses TRBV6-2 or TRBV6-3 and TRBJ2-1, with D maybe TRBD2 (6 bases). V was pared by 6 bases and J by 8 bases, with 23 bases between. The CDR3 totals 16 residues. Germline V gene data show CDR1 as MNHEY and CDR2 as SVGEGT. CDR3 region: CASRRRGIGGPYEQFF. The CDR3 region has the DNA TGTGCCAGCAGACGGCGGGGAATAGGAGGGCCCTATGAGCAGTTCTTC.

The rearrangement links TRBV10-2 to TRBJ2-5; TRBD2 matches at 11 bases. J gave up 4 bases and V 4 bases, and 8 bases lay outside the gene matches. This CDR3 comprises 16 residues. Germline CDR1 and CDR2: WSHSY and SAAADI. The CDR3 DNA sequence: TGCGCCAGCAGTGCTTGGGTAGCGGGGGGGCCAGAGACCCAGTACTTC. This codes for CASSAWVAGGPETQYF.

The chain recombines TRBV7-2 with TRBJ2-1, with TRBD1 as a possible D gene (6 bases). The CDR3 extends over 17 amino acids. Germline CDR1 is SGHTA and CDR2 is FQGNSA. Trimming removed 6 bases from V and 4 bases from J, with 22 bases in between. CDR3 in DNA: TGTGCCAGCAGTATTAGGGGGAAATCCCTGCTGTACAATGAGCAGTTCTTC. This gives the protein CASSIRGKSLLYNEQFF.

Remarks on this clonotype: One end of the junction varies from germline; a read error may be responsible. The chain combines TRBV12-5 with TRBJ1-1; no clear D. The CDR3 length is 13 residues. Germline CDR1 is LGHNT and CDR2 is FRNRAP. The CDR3 reads CASVLETNTEAFF. In DNA, the CDR3 is TGTGCTAGTGTTTTGGAAACTAACACTGAAGCTTTCTTT.

This clonotype has more than one count but fewer than ten. The J gene is TRBJ1-5, the V gene TRBV20-1, with D possibly matching TRBD1 (5 bases). Germline CDR1 and CDR2: DFQATT and SNEGSKA (reference sequence). Trimming pared 0 bases from V and 6 bases from J, leaving 15 bases between. The CDR3 covers 15 residues. The CDR3: CSAREAGRESQPQHF. In DNA form, the CDR3 reads TGCAGTGCTAGAGAGGCAGGGAGGGAAAGTCAGCCCCAGCATTTT.

This clonotype showed up just a few times. The chain recombines TRBV5-6 with TRBJ2-3, with 8 bases lining up with TRBD1. Germline CDR1 and CDR2: SGHDT and YYEEEE. The CDR3 spans 15 residues. The V gene end was trimmed by 2 bases and the J gene end by 4 bases; junction bases not matched to a gene: 6. The CDR3 DNA sequence: TGTGCCAGCAGCTTCCGGACAGGGCGGGCAGATACGCAGTATTTT. It yields the protein CASSFRTGRADTQYF.

The gene calls are TRBV7-2 and TRBJ1-6; maybe TRBD1 (6 bases). Trimming cost V 4 bases and J 7 bases, with 14 bases left between them. The CDR3 runs 15 residues. Germline CDR1 SGHTA, CDR2 FQGNSA. CDR3: CASSSGQSLNSPLHF. The CDR3 coding sequence is TGTGCCAGCAGCTCTGGACAGAGCCTCAATTCACCCCTCCACTTT.

This rearrangement joins TRBV5-1 to TRBJ2-1; the D gene is possibly TRBD2 (6 bases). The V gene's germline CDR1 is SGHRS and CDR2 YFSETQ. V was cut by 0 bases and J by 4 bases, with 14 bases left in between. This CDR3 contains 16 residues. This chain's CDR3 is CASSLDTGSRYNEQFF. The DNA for the CDR3 is TGCGCCAGCAGCTTGGATACCGGGAGTCGGTACAATGAGCAGTTCTTC.

This clonotype was recorded a few times. This chain uses TRBV11-2 with TRBJ2-1; D is perhaps TRBD2 (6 bases). V was trimmed by 1 base and J by 6 bases, leaving 25 bases between them. CDR3 length: 19 amino acids. CDR1 is SGHAT and CDR2 is FQNNGV in the germline V gene. The CDR3 spells CASSLVGRGRRELSNEQFF. The CDR3 DNA reads TGTGCCAGCAGCTTAGTAGGTAGGGGACGGCGGGAACTTAGCAATGAGCAGTTCTTC. The complete variable domain, with remaining parts taken from reference TRBV11-2 and TRBJ2-1, reads EAGVAQSPRYKIIEKRQSVAFWCNPISGHATLYWYQQILGQGPKLLIQFQNNGVVDDSQLPKDRFSAERLKGVDSTLKIQPAKLEDSAVYLCASSLVGRGRRELSNEQFFGPGTRLTVL.